Presented here are 27 T cell receptor beta chains from one specimen sequenced in a study of beta chain features in type 1 diabetes. Of the isolated RNA, all was reverse transcribed, and so the sequenced material was expressed TCRB transcripts. Here immunoSEQ multiplex PCR was the method, and the copy in TCRdb shows in-frame clones only, minus some. The sample includes hundreds of thousands of clones, approximately 15% of them seen just once. Study results and caveats: Researchers report that Type 1 diabetes patients had moderately but significantly shorter TCRB CDR3s across all four CD4+ subsets.

Their antigen targets remain unknown. Sequencing used naive CD4+ T cells from blood. All receptors come from a man between 18 and 35 years old with type 1 diabetes.

The genes are TRBV23-1 and TRBJ1-2; 10 bases are a match to TRBD1. TRBV23-1 qualifies as an ORF whose function is uncertain. V gave up 4 bases and J gave up 2 bases; unmatched junction bases: 7. The CDR3 extends over 16 amino acids. DNA for the CDR3: TGCGCCAGCAGTCCCTCCCGACAGGGGGCGAACTATGGCTACACCTTC. This translates into CASSPSRQGANYGYTF.

The V gene is TRBV18, the J gene TRBJ1-4, with 10 bases identical to TRBD1. J was trimmed by 13 bases and V by 3 bases; bases with no gene match: 5. The CDR3 is 13 residues long. Looked up from germline, CDR1 is KGHSH and CDR2 is LQKENI. As DNA, the CDR3 is TGTGCCAGCTCACCGGGGACAGGGGACGGACTGTTTTTT. It encodes CASSPGTGDGLFF.

The rearrangement joins TRBV5-1 to TRBJ1-2; D is perhaps TRBD1 (6 bases). There are 12 residues in the CDR3. In germline, CDR1 is SGHRS, CDR2 YFSETQ. The ends were cut back, 2 bases at V and 6 bases at J, with 8 bases in the middle. CDR3 region: CASSFNRDGYTF. As DNA, the CDR3 is TGCGCCAGCAGCTTTAACAGGGATGGCTACACCTTC.

This chain joins TRBV4-2 and TRBJ1-2; TRBD1 matches at 7 bases. J lost 4 bases, V lost 2 bases, and 10 bases had no gene match. The CDR3 is made up of 16 amino acids. CDR1 LGHNA and CDR2 YNFKEQ come from the germline V gene. In DNA form, the CDR3 reads TGTGCCAGCAGCCAACCCGGACAGGCGGATAGCTATGGCTACACCTTC. Translating gives CASSQPGQADSYGYTF.

The gene calls are TRBV25-1 and TRBJ2-5; D is uncertain. Trimming pared 2 bases from V and 1 base from J, leaving 5 bases between. From germline, CDR1 is MGHDK and CDR2 SYGVNS. The CDR3 runs to 13 residues. This chain's CDR3 is CASSEQFQETQYF. The CDR3 DNA sequence: TGTGCCAGCAGTGAACAATTCCAAGAGACCCAGTACTTC.

This clone was observed a few times. The rearrangement uses TRBV6-1 and TRBJ2-3; 7 nucleotides align to TRBD1. Trimming took 6 bases from V and 4 from J; bases not matched to a gene: 4. Germline-derived CDR1 and CDR2 are MNHNS and SASEGT. This CDR3 spans 13 amino acids. CDR3 region: CASSPTGSDTQYF. The CDR3 nucleotides read TGTGCCAGCAGCCCGACAGGGTCAGATACGCAGTATTTT.

The V call is TRBV18, the J call TRBJ2-7; D call uncertain. The V end was cut by 5 bases, the J end by 2 bases, with 13 bases between. Germline CDR1 is KGHSH and CDR2 is LQKENI. CDR3 length equals 14 residues. The chain's CDR3 is CASSESLSTYEQYF. The CDR3 DNA reads as TGTGCCAGCTCAGAGTCCCTGAGCACCTACGAGCAGTACTTC.

The V and J genes are TRBV5-6 and TRBJ2-7, with TRBD1 matching 11 bases. With 5 bases clipped from V and 0 bases from J, the junction kept 10 bases outside the gene matches. The V gene's germline CDR1 is SGHDT and CDR2 YYEEEE. The CDR3 loop spans 17 amino acids. This CDR3 reads CASSLDRGPRRSYEQYF. CDR3 nucleotide sequence: TGTGCCAGCAGTCTGGACAGGGGGCCCCGTCGCTCCTACGAGCAGTACTTC. Together with reference TRBV5-6 and TRBJ2-7, the CDR3 gives the full variable domain: DAGVTQSPTHLIKTRGQQVTLRCSPKSGHDTVSWYQQALGQGPQFIFQYYEEEERQRGNFPDRFSGHQFPNYSSELNVNALLLGDSALYLCASSLDRGPRRSYEQYFGPGTRLTVT.

The chain couples TRBV28 to TRBJ2-5; 7 bases fit TRBD1. The ends lost 5 bases at V and 3 bases at J; junction bases unmatched: 3. In germline, CDR1 is MDHEN, CDR2 SYDVKM. The CDR3 length is 13 residues. The CDR3 is CASSRDRKETQYF. The CDR3 coding sequence is TGTGCCAGCAGTAGGGACAGAAAAGAGACCCAGTACTTC.

This clone was counted between two and nine times. This chain links TRBV28 with TRBJ2-3; TRBD2 agrees at 11 bases. Germline trimming cut 4 bases from V and 7 bases from J; bases unmatched to any gene: 7. Germline loops: CDR1 MDHEN, CDR2 SYDVKM. CDR3 size: 15 residues. The CDR3 protein is CASSSGGLAVNTQYF. The CDR3 DNA reads TGTGCCAGCAGTTCTGGGGGACTAGCGGTTAATACGCAGTATTTT.

This clone was counted only a few times. V usage is TRBV5-4 and J usage is TRBJ2-3, with 11 bases fitting TRBD2. The germline CDR1 and CDR2 sequences are SGHNT and YYREEE (reference sequence). The CDR3 spans 18 residues. Germline trimming cut 0 bases from V and 1 base from J; bases unmatched to any gene: 7. The CDR3 loop is CASSLELAGVGGTDTQYF. The CDR3 DNA reads TGTGCCAGCAGCTTGGAACTAGCGGGAGTTGGAGGCACAGATACGCAGTATTTT.

This clone was found a few times. The V gene is TRBV4-2, the J gene TRBJ2-2; 10 nucleotides agree with TRBD2. CDR1 LGHNA and CDR2 YNFKEQ come from the germline V gene. This CDR3 is built from 16 residues. Trimming at V came to 4 bases and at J to 5 bases, leaving 7 bases not matched to a gene. CDR3 protein: CASSPPGLAETGELFF. As DNA, the CDR3 is TGTGCCAGCAGCCCACCCGGACTAGCGGAAACCGGGGAGCTGTTTTTT.

The chain uses TRBV9 and TRBJ2-2; 11 positions match TRBD2. The germline V gene has CDR1 SGDLS and CDR2 YYNGEE. V trimming: 0 bases; J trimming: 6 bases; junction bases outside the gene matches: 4. The CDR3 is 16 residues long. The DNA of the CDR3 is TGTGCCAGCAGCGTAGCTTCGGGACTAGCGGCCGGGGAGCTGTTTTTT. As protein: CASSVASGLAAGELFF.

This rearrangement joins TRBV7-2 to TRBJ2-1; possibly TRBD1 for D (5 bases). In germline, CDR1 is SGHTA, CDR2 FQGNSA. The CDR3 totals 16 residues. V gave up 5 bases and J gave up 6 bases, with 20 bases separating them. CDR3 DNA: TGTGCCAGCAGCCGGAGCGTAGGGGTTAGGTCCAATGAGCAGTTCTTC. It is translated as CASSRSVGVRSNEQFF. Drawing the rest from reference TRBV7-2 and TRBJ2-1, the complete variable domain is GAGVSQSPSNKVTEKGKDVELRCDPISGHTALYWYRQSLGQGLEFLIYFQGNSAPDKSGLPSDRFSAERTGGSVSTLTIQRTQQEDSAVYLCASSRSVGVRSNEQFFGPGTRLTVL.

This clone was seen more than once but under ten times. The rearrangement links TRBV4-3 to TRBJ1-2; D perhaps matches TRBD1 (6 bases). Trimming shortened V by 3 bases and J by 8 bases, and 16 bases separated the two germline ends. Germline loops: CDR1 LGHNA, CDR2 YSLEER. The CDR3 extends over 14 amino acids. The CDR3 coding sequence is TGCGCCAGCAGCCACGACCGGGGACACGGCGGCTACACCTTC. Translating it yields CASSHDRGHGGYTF.

This chain links TRBV2 with TRBJ1-1, with 9 bases fitting TRBD1. Losses at the gene ends were 4 bases for V and 4 bases for J; bases not matched to a gene: 4. CDR1 and CDR2 from the germline V gene are SNHLY and FYNNEI. This CDR3 is built from 14 residues. CDR3 protein: CASSGQGEGTEAFF. DNA of the CDR3: TGTGCCAGCAGTGGACAGGGGGAGGGCACTGAAGCTTTCTTT.

The genes are TRBV2 and TRBJ2-1, with a weak D call TRBD2 (5 bases). V was cut by 7 bases and J by 6 bases, with 13 bases left in between. This CDR3 is built from 13 residues. CDR1 and CDR2 from the germline V gene are SNHLY and FYNNEI. The CDR3 DNA reads TGTGCCAGCAACGGGGTACCGGGCAATGAGCAGTTCTTC. Protein sequence: CASNGVPGNEQFF.

This clone has more than one count but fewer than ten. This chain connects TRBV23-1 to TRBJ2-7; 7 bases agree with TRBD2. TRBV23-1 is reported as an ORF; its role is uncertain. The CDR3 spans 15 residues. V lost 0 bases and J lost 5; bases outside the gene matches: 7. The CDR3 DNA sequence: TGCGCCAGCAGTCAATCGGGGGGGATTCCCCACGAGCAGTACTTC. This encodes CASSQSGGIPHEQYF.

This clone was counted only a few times. V gene TRBV5-6 combines with J gene TRBJ2-1; D gene uncertain. Trimming cost V 3 bases and J 4 bases, with 5 bases left between them. The germline V gene encodes CDR1 SGHDT and CDR2 YYEEEE. This CDR3 is 12 amino acids long. DNA for the CDR3: TGTGCCAGCAGCTCTAAATACAATGAGCAGTTCTTC. This codes for CASSSKYNEQFF.

J is TRBJ2-5 and V is TRBV5-6; 12 bases map to TRBD2. Trimming cost V 2 bases and J 5 bases; bases outside gene matches: 7. Germline V lookup: CDR1 SGHDT, CDR2 YYEEEE. The CDR3 is 16 amino acids. CDR3 sequence: CASSLLAGGREETQYF. The CDR3 DNA sequence: TGTGCCAGCAGCTTACTAGCGGGGGGACGGGAGGAGACCCAGTACTTC.

The chain recombines TRBV11-2 with TRBJ1-1; 7 nucleotides agree with TRBD1. The CDR3 covers 15 residues. The germline CDR1 and CDR2 sequences are SGHAT and FQNNGV. J was trimmed by 3 bases and V by 2 bases; bases with no gene match: 6. CDR3 in amino acids: CASSLRPRGDTEAFF. For the CDR3, the DNA is TGTGCCAGCAGCTTAAGGCCCAGGGGGGACACTGAAGCTTTCTTT.

This clone was seen only a few times. The chain has TRBV7-9 and TRBJ2-7, with TRBD1 matching over 9 bases. Trimming removed 5 bases from V and 7 bases from J; junction bases left unmatched: 6. The CDR3 spans 13 residues. Germline V CDR1 and CDR2: SEHNR, FQNEAQ (reference sequence). The CDR3: CASSPQGAGEQYF. CDR3 DNA sequence: TGTGCCAGCAGCCCACAGGGGGCGGGAGAGCAGTACTTC.

This chain joins TRBV25-1 and TRBJ2-5, with 11 bases fitting TRBD1. V lost 10 bases and J lost 9; bases outside the gene matches: 13. The germline CDR1 and CDR2 sequences are MGHDK and SYGVNS. This CDR3 spans 14 amino acids. The CDR3 nucleotides read TGTGCCACGCTTAGGACAGGGGGCCTGAGTTCCCAGTACTTC. Translated, it gives CATLRTGGLSSQYF. Combining the CDR3 with reference TRBV25-1 and TRBJ2-5 gives the whole variable domain EADIYQTPRYLVIGTGKKITLECSQTMGHDKMYWYQQDPGMELHLIHYSYGVNSTEKGDLSSESTVSRIRTEHFPLTLESARPSHTSQYLCATLRTGGLSSQYFGPGTRLLVL.

This clone has just a few counts. The rearrangement uses TRBV30 and TRBJ2-2; 8 bases line up with TRBD2. Losses at the gene ends were 0 bases for V and 4 bases for J; bases not matched to a gene: 7. CDR1 and CDR2 from the germline V gene are GTSNPN and SVGIG (reference sequence). The CDR3 runs 16 residues. DNA for the CDR3: TGTGCCTGGAGTGTACTCGGGGGGGCTCGCACCGGGGAGCTGTTTTTT. It specifies CAWSVLGGARTGELFF.

The chain couples TRBV5-4 to TRBJ1-2, with 8 bases matching TRBD1. CDR1 SGHNT and CDR2 YYREEE come from the germline V gene (reference sequence). V shed 6 bases and J 2 bases; nucleotides not matched to a gene: 12. The CDR3 covers 16 residues. The CDR3 nucleotides read TGTGCCAGCACAAGAGGACAGGGCAGGTTAAACTATGGCTACACCTTC. Amino acid sequence: CASTRGQGRLNYGYTF.

This rearrangement joins TRBV5-1 to TRBJ2-2; 8 bases align to TRBD2. CDR1 SGHRS and CDR2 YFSETQ come from the germline V gene. V was pared by 1 base and J by 3 bases, with 2 bases of the junction left unmatched. The CDR3 is made up of 15 amino acids. CDR3 amino acids: CASSLSGRDTGELFF. The CDR3 region has the DNA TGCGCCAGCAGCTTGAGCGGGAGAGACACCGGGGAGCTGTTTTTT.

This clone was seen a handful of times. The gene calls are TRBV11-2 and TRBJ2-7; 7 bases agree with TRBD1. V shed 1 base, J shed 6 bases, and the junction held 9 bases outside the gene matches. This CDR3 comprises 15 residues. CDR1 and CDR2 (germline): SGHAT, FQNNGV. This chain's CDR3 is CASSLGAGGISEQYF. CDR3 DNA sequence: TGTGCCAGCAGCTTAGGGGCAGGGGGAATCTCCGAGCAGTACTTC.